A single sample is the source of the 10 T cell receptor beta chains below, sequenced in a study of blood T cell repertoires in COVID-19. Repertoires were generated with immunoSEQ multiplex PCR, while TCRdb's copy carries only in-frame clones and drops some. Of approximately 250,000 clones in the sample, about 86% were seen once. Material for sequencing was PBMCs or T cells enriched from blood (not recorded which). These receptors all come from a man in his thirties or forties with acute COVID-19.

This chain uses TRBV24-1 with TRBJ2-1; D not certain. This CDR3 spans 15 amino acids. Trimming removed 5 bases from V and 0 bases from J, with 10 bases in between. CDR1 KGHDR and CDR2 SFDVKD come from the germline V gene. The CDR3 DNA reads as TGTGCCACCAGTGGCCCCTGGAGCTCCTACAATGAGCAGTTCTTC. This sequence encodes CATSGPWSSYNEQFF.

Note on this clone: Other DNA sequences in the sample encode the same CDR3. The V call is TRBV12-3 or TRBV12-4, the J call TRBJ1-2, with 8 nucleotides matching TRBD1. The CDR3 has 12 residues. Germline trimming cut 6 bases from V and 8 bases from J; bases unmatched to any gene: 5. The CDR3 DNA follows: TGTGCCAGCAGGGGGACAGGTTACGGCTACACCTTC. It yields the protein CASRGTGYGYTF.

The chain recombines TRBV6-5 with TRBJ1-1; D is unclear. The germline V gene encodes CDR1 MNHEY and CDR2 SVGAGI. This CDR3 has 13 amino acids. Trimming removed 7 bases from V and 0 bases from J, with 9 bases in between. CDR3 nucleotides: TGTGCCAGCACAAAGTCGGTGAACACTGAAGCTTTCTTT. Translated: CASTKSVNTEAFF.

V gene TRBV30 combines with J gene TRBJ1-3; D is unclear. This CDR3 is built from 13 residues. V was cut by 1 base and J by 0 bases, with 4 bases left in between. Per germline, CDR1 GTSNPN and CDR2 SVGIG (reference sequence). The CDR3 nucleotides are TGTGCCTGGAGTGCTTTCTCTGGAAACACCATATATTTT. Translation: CAWSAFSGNTIYF.

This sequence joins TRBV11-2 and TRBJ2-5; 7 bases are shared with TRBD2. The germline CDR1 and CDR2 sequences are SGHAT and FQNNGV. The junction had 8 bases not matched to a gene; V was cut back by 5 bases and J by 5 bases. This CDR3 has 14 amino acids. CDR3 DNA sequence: TGTGCCAGCAGCCGAATAGGCGGGGGTGAGACCCAGTACTTC. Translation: CASSRIGGGETQYF.

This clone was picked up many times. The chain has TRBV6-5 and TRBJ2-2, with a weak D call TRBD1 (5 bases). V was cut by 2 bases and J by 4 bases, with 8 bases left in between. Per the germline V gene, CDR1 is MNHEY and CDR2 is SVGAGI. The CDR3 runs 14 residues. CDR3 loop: CASSYGQVTGELFF. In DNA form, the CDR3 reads TGTGCCAGCAGTTACGGACAAGTCACCGGGGAGCTGTTTTTT.

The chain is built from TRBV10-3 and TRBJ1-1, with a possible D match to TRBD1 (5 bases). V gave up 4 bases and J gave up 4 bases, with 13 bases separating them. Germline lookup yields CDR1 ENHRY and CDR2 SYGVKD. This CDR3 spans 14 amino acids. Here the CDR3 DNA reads TGTGCCATCAGTGGTAATCAGGGAACCACTGAAGCTTTCTTT. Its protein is CAISGNQGTTEAFF.

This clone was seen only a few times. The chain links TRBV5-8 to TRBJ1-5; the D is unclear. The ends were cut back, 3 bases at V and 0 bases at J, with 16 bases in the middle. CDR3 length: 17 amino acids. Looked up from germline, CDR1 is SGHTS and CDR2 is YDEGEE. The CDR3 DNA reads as TGTGCCAGCAGCTCACTTGTCGGGGAGCTTAGCAATCAGCCCCAGCATTTT. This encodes CASSSLVGELSNQPQHF.

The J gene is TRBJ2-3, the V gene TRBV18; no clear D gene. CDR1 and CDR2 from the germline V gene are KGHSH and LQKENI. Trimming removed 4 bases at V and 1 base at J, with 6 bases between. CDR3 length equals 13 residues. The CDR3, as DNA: TGTGCCAGCTCACGAGTGGGCACAGATACGCAGTATTTT. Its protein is CASSRVGTDTQYF.

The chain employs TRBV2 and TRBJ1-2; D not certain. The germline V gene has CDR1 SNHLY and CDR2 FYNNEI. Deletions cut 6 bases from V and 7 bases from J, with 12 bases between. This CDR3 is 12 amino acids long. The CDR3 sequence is CASSSSEGGYTF. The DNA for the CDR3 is TGTGCCAGCAGCTCTTCGGAGGGTGGCTACACCTTC.